A selection of T cell receptor beta chains follows, all from one sample in a study of blood T cell repertoires in COVID-19. Here immunoSEQ multiplex PCR was the method, and the copy in TCRdb shows in-frame clones only, minus some. The data hold 350,000 to 500,000 clones, with over 75% observed a single time. The sequencing input was PBMCs or T cells enriched from blood (not recorded which). The receptors originated from a woman aged 18 to 35 who had been exposed to COVID-19. The CDR3 runs from the conserved cysteine through the conserved F or W. A D gene is named only where the DNA matches it firmly. Where a row states a size, it is once, few, many or the class of an expanded clone; other rows omit it.

v_gene: TRBV24-1
abundance: NA
d_gene: NA
j_gene: TRBJ2-1
CDR3nt: TGTGCCACCGGGCTTCCTAAAAGTCCCTATGAGCAGTTCTTC
CDR3aa: CATGLPKSPYEQFF

v_gene: TRBV2
abundance: once
d_gene: TRBD1
j_gene: TRBJ1-1
CDR3nt: TGTGCCAGCAGTGATGGACAGGGACCTGAAGCTTTCTTT
CDR3aa: CASSDGQGPEAFF

v_gene: TRBV27
abundance: NA
d_gene: NA
j_gene: TRBJ2-5
CDR3nt: TGTGCCAGCAGACGGGGTCCTCAAGAGACCCAGTACTTC
CDR3aa: CASRRGPQETQYF

v_gene: TRBV12-3/TRBV12-4
abundance: few
d_gene: NA
j_gene: TRBJ1-2
CDR3nt: TGTGCCAGCAGTTTCCAGCTAGACTATGGCTACACCTTC
CDR3aa: CASSFQLDYGYTF

v_gene: TRBV5-1
abundance: NA
d_gene: NA
j_gene: TRBJ2-7
CDR3nt: TGCGCCAGCAGCTTGTCGTCCGGTGCAAAGGAGCAGTACTTC
CDR3aa: CASSLSSGAKEQYF

v_gene: TRBV15
abundance: NA
d_gene: TRBD1
j_gene: TRBJ1-1
CDR3nt: TGTGCCACCAGCAGAGATCTCAGGGGGTATACTGAAGCTTTCTTT
CDR3aa: CATSRDLRGYTEAFF

v_gene: TRBV6-4
abundance: NA
d_gene: NA
j_gene: TRBJ2-3
CDR3nt: TGTGCCAGCAGTGACACAGCCAGAAGCACAGATACGCAGTATTTT
CDR3aa: CASSDTARSTDTQYF

v_gene: TRBV18
abundance: NA
d_gene: NA
j_gene: TRBJ2-5
CDR3nt: TGTGCCAGCTCACCACGCAGAACGGAGACCCAGTACTTC
CDR3aa: CASSPRRTETQYF

v_gene: TRBV7-9
abundance: NA
d_gene: TRBD1
j_gene: TRBJ2-7
CDR3nt: TGTGCCAGCAGCTCCGGGGACAGGGGGCTTTACGAGCAGTACTTC
CDR3aa: CASSSGDRGLYEQYF

v_gene: TRBV6-4
abundance: NA
d_gene: NA
j_gene: TRBJ1-2
CDR3nt: TGTGCCAGCAGTGACCCACGGACAGACCCCTATGGCTACACCTTC
CDR3aa: CASSDPRTDPYGYTF

v_gene: TRBV21-1
abundance: NA
d_gene: NA
j_gene: TRBJ1-2
CDR3nt: TGTGCCAGCAGCAAAGCCAGCGGCAGCGAGGTTTGTGACGGCTATGGCTACACCTTC
CDR3aa: CASSKASGSEVCDGYGYTF

v_gene: TRBV6-6
abundance: NA
d_gene: NA
j_gene: TRBJ1-4
CDR3nt: TGTGCCAGCAGTCCTTTCCGGGTCCTTAATGAAAAACTGTTTTTT
CDR3aa: CASSPFRVLNEKLFF

v_gene: TRBV18
abundance: NA
d_gene: NA
j_gene: TRBJ2-1
CDR3nt: TGTGCCAGCTCGCGGGCGGGCGTGGATAATGAGCAGTTCTTC
CDR3aa: CASSRAGVDNEQFF

v_gene: TRBV2
abundance: NA
d_gene: TRBD1
j_gene: TRBJ2-7
CDR3nt: TGTGCCAGCACGGGGACAGGGTCCTACGAGCAGTACTTC
CDR3aa: CASTGTGSYEQYF

v_gene: TRBV18
abundance: NA
d_gene: NA
j_gene: TRBJ2-1
CDR3nt: TGTGCCAGCTCACAAAACAGGGACAATGAGCAGTTCTTC
CDR3aa: CASSQNRDNEQFF

v_gene: TRBV7-3
abundance: once
d_gene: NA
j_gene: TRBJ2-1
CDR3nt: TGTGCCAGCAGCTTACCCGGGGGTGAGCAGTTCTTC
CDR3aa: CASSLPGGEQFF

v_gene: TRBV6-6
abundance: NA
d_gene: NA
j_gene: TRBJ2-7
CDR3nt: TGTGCCAGCAGTCGAACAGGGCGTGGGGCCTACGAGCAGTACTTC
CDR3aa: CASSRTGRGAYEQYF

v_gene: TRBV6-2/TRBV6-3
abundance: NA
d_gene: NA
j_gene: TRBJ1-2
CDR3nt: TGTGCCAGCAGTTACTCGGGACTGACATACTTC
CDR3aa: CASSYSGLTYF

v_gene: TRBV18
abundance: NA
d_gene: TRBD1
j_gene: TRBJ1-5
CDR3nt: TGTGCCAGCTCACCAACGGGACAGGGGAATCAGCCCCAGCATTTT
CDR3aa: CASSPTGQGNQPQHF

v_gene: TRBV10-1
abundance: NA
d_gene: NA
j_gene: TRBJ2-3
CDR3nt: TGCGCCAGCAGTGGGAGGGGAAGCACAGATACGCAGTATTTT
CDR3aa: CASSGRGSTDTQYF

v_gene: TRBV6-2/TRBV6-3
abundance: NA
d_gene: NA
j_gene: TRBJ1-2
CDR3nt: TGTGCCAGCAGTTACTCGCAGTTTAACTATGGCTACACCTTC
CDR3aa: CASSYSQFNYGYTF

v_gene: TRBV19
abundance: NA
d_gene: TRBD2
j_gene: TRBJ2-1
CDR3nt: TGTGCCAGTAGTCATGGACTAGCGTCTAACAATGAGCAGTTCTTC
CDR3aa: CASSHGLASNNEQFF

v_gene: TRBV7-9
abundance: NA
d_gene: TRBD2
j_gene: TRBJ2-7
CDR3nt: TGTGCCAGCAGCTTAGGGACTAGCGGTACCTACGAGCAGTACTTC
CDR3aa: CASSLGTSGTYEQYF

v_gene: TRBV3-1/TRBV3-2
abundance: NA
d_gene: NA
j_gene: TRBJ1-5
CDR3nt: TGTGCCAGCAGCCAGTCGACAGGATCCCAGCCCCAGCATTTT
CDR3aa: CASSQSTGSQPQHF

v_gene: TRBV4-3
abundance: NA
d_gene: NA
j_gene: TRBJ1-1
CDR3nt: TGCGCCAGCAGCCAAGAAACAGCATTGAACACTGAAGCTTTCTTT
CDR3aa: CASSQETALNTEAFF